The sample holds a few counts of the clone carrying this T cell receptor beta chain. The data belong to a study of T cells after yellow fever vaccination. TCRdb passed the 5' RACE reads through MiXCR, listing each CDR3 protein once. Of 120,000 or so distinct CDR3 sequences in the sample, almost 9% were seen once. Trimming left V 6 bases short and J 5 bases short, with 13 bases between. The V gene's germline CDR1 is LNHNV and CDR2 YYDKDF (reference sequence). The CDR3 consists of 13 residues. Sequencing used CD8+ T cells sorted from PBMCs, obtained on the day of the yellow fever booster vaccination. The V call is TRBV15, the J call TRBJ1-2; D remains ambiguous. This receptor was obtained from a young man who received the YFV17D yellow fever vaccine. CDR3 bases: TGTGCCACCAGAGACGGTTTTGGGTATGGCTACACCTTC. It specifies CATRDGFGYGYTF.